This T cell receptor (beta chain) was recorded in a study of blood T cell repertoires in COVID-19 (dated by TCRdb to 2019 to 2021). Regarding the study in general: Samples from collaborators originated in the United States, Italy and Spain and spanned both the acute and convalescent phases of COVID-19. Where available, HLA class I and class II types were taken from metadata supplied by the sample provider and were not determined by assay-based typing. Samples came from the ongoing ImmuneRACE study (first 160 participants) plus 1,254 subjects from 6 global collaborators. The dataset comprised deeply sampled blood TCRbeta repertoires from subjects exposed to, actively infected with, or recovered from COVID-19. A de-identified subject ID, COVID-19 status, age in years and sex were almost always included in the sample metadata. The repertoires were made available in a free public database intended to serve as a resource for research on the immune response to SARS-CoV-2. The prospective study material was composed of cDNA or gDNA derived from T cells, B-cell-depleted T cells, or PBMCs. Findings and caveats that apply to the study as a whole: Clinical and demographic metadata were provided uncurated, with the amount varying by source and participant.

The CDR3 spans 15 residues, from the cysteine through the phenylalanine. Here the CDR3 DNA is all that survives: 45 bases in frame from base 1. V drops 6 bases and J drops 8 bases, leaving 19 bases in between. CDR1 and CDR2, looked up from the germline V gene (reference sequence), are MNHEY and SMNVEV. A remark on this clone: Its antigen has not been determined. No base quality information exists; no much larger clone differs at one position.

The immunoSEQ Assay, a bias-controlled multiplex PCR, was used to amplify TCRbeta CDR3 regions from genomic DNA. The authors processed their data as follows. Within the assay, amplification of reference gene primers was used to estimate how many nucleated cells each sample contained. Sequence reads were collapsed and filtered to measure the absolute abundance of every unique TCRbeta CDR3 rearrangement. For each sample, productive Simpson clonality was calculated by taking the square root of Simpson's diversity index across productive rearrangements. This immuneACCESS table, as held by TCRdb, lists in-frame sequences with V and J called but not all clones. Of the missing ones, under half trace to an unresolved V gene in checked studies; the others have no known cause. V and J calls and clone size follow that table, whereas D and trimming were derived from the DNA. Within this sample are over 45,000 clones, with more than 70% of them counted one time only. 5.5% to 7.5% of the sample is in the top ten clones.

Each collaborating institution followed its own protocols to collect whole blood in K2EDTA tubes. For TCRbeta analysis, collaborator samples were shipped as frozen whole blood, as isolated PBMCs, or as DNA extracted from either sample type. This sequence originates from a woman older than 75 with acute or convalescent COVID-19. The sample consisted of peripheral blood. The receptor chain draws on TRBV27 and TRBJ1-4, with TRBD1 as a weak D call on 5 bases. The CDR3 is CASRSLGQGKEKLFF. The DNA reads TGTGCCAGCAGGTCTCTAGGACAAGGCAAGGAAAAACTGTTTTTT.